These 18 T cell receptor beta chains originate from one sample sequenced in a study of blood T cell repertoires in COVID-19. Assay: immunoSEQ multiplex PCR; the TCRdb copy retains only in-frame clones and omits some. Among some 210,000 clones, approximately 80% were seen once, and the ten largest hold about a fifth. Sequenced: peripheral blood. Receptor source: a human donor in a cohort sampled during active COVID-19.

This clone was observed a few times. The junction shows a germline mismatch at one end, possibly a read error. This chain's CDR3 is CASSQRGSGANVLTF. The CDR3 DNA sequence: TGTGCCAGCAGCCAAAGGGGATCTGGTGCCAACGTCCTGACTTTC. This sequence joins TRBV16 and TRBJ2-6; D may be TRBD1 (5 bases). CDR1 is KGHSY, CDR2 FQNENV, per germline. This CDR3 is 15 amino acids long.

CDR3: CASSAASSGANVLTF. Here the CDR3 DNA reads TGTGCCAGCTCGGCGGCGAGCTCTGGGGCCAACGTCCTGACTTTC. The rearrangement joins TRBV18 to TRBJ2-6; D not certain. Germline V gives CDR1 KGHSH, CDR2 LQKENI. The CDR3 has 15 residues. The V end lost 6 bases, the J end lost 0 bases, and 9 bases lay between the germline ends.

This clone has only a few counts. V and J are TRBV19 and TRBJ2-7, with 7 bases matching TRBD1. Germline V gene data show CDR1 as LNHDA and CDR2 as SQIVND (reference sequence). V shed 3 bases and J 6 bases; nucleotides not matched to a gene: 8. CDR3 length: 14 residues. The CDR3, as DNA: TGTGCCAGTAGTATCCGACAGGGTTCGGGCGAGCAGTACTTC. Encoded protein: CASSIRQGSGEQYF.

This clone was recorded a few times. The V and J genes are TRBV10-3 and TRBJ2-3; 9 bases agree with TRBD2. Germline V CDR1 and CDR2: ENHRY, SYGVKD. J was trimmed by 1 base and V by 9 bases; bases with no gene match: 5. CDR3 length: 14 amino acids. The CDR3 region is CAMSRLAGTDTQYF. CDR3 bases: TGTGCCATGTCTAGACTAGCGGGCACAGATACGCAGTATTTT.

V usage is TRBV14 and J usage is TRBJ2-2; 7 bases align to TRBD1. J was trimmed by 3 bases and V by 4 bases; bases with no gene match: 5. This CDR3 spans 15 amino acids. Germline values: CDR1 SGHDN, CDR2 FVKESK. CDR3 sequence (DNA): TGTGCCAGCAGCCCCTTGACAGGGCACACCGGGGAGCTGTTTTTT. The encoded protein is CASSPLTGHTGELFF.

The chain uses TRBV6-5 and TRBJ2-1; no reliable D call. V was trimmed by 6 bases and J by 5 bases, leaving 17 bases between them. Germline V lookup: CDR1 MNHEY, CDR2 SVGAGI. The CDR3 is 15 residues long. CDR3 protein: CASRGEEAFNNEQFF. In DNA form, the CDR3 reads TGTGCCAGCAGGGGCGAAGAAGCATTCAACAATGAGCAGTTCTTC.

This clone appeared a few times. The rearrangement links TRBV27 to TRBJ1-2; D gene ambiguous. Trimming shortened V by 6 bases and J by 4 bases, and 12 bases separated the two germline ends. Germline loops: CDR1 MNHEY, CDR2 SMNVEV (reference sequence). This CDR3 spans 13 amino acids. The CDR3 DNA reads as TGTGCCAGCAGGCCCCCGGGGTTCTATGGCTACACCTTC. Protein product: CASRPPGFYGYTF.

The V gene is TRBV29-1, the J gene TRBJ1-1; D is unclear. There are 12 residues in the CDR3. Germline V gene sequence: CDR1 SQVTM, CDR2 ANQGSEA. Trimming stripped 7 bases from V and 6 bases from J, with 15 bases between. The CDR3 DNA reads as TGCAGCGGCGACATCTCAGGCGCTGAAGCTTTCTTT. Protein sequence: CSGDISGAEAFF.

The chain joins TRBV27 to TRBJ2-3; 7 bases line up with TRBD2. Germline trimming cut 5 bases from V and 2 bases from J; bases unmatched to any gene: 7. Germline lookup yields CDR1 MNHEY and CDR2 SMNVEV (reference sequence). The CDR3 loop spans 15 amino acids. CDR3 bases: TGTGCCAGCAGTCCTGCTAGCGGCCCCACAGATACGCAGTATTTT. It yields the protein CASSPASGPTDTQYF.

This chain connects TRBV10-3 to TRBJ2-7; 8 bases agree with TRBD1. The CDR3 is 14 residues long. Germline loops: CDR1 ENHRY, CDR2 SYGVKD. J lost 7 bases, V lost 4 bases, and 9 bases had no gene match. The CDR3 spells CAISGRQGAWEQYF. The CDR3 DNA is TGTGCCATCAGTGGTCGGCAGGGGGCTTGGGAGCAGTACTTC.

V gene TRBV5-1 combines with J gene TRBJ1-4; 11 bases are shared with TRBD1. Trimming cost V 4 bases and J 0 bases; bases outside gene matches: 8. The CDR3 is 18 residues long. In germline, CDR1 is SGHRS, CDR2 YFSETQ. CDR3 nucleotide sequence: TGCGCCAGCAGCCTCAGGGGACAGGGGGTTGCAACTAATGAAAAACTGTTTTTT. Translation: CASSLRGQGVATNEKLFF.

CDR3 nucleotide sequence: TGTGCCTCCAGGAACACAGCCACTGGCACAGATACGCAGTATTTT. Amino acids: CASRNTATGTDTQYF. The gene calls are TRBV30 and TRBJ2-3; D not certain. The CDR3 sequence is 15 residues long. V was pared by 7 bases and J by 1 base, with 18 bases between. Germline V gives CDR1 GTSNPN, CDR2 SVGIG (reference sequence). The full variable domain, with the rest looked up from reference TRBV30 and TRBJ2-3, is SQTIHQWPATLVQPVGSPLSLECTVEGTSNPNLYWYRQAAGRGLQLLFYSVGIGQISSEVPQNLSASRPQDRQFILSSKKLLLSDSGFYLCASRNTATGTDTQYFGPGTRLTVL.

The gene calls are TRBV4-1 and TRBJ2-2; D uncertain. The V end was cut by 2 bases, the J end by 7 bases, with 11 bases between. This CDR3 has 14 amino acids. CDR1 MGHRA and CDR2 YSYEKL come from the germline V gene. CDR3 DNA sequence: TGCGCCAGCAGCCAATTTCGTACCGGCGGGGAGCTGTTTTTT. As protein: CASSQFRTGGELFF.

This clone was counted once. The chain is built from TRBV7-2 and TRBJ2-7, with TRBD2 matching 8 bases. V shed 4 bases, J shed 7 bases, and the junction held 9 bases outside the gene matches. CDR1 is SGHTA, CDR2 FQGNSA, per germline. The CDR3 has 14 amino acids. The CDR3 DNA reads TGTGCCAGCAGCTCCACCGGGACTAGAAGAGAGCAGTACGTC. Translation gives CASSSTGTRREQYV.

V and J are TRBV19 and TRBJ2-5; tentative D call: TRBD2 (5 bases). The V end was cut by 3 bases, the J end by 3 bases, with 17 bases between. CDR1 is LNHDA, CDR2 SQIVND, per germline (reference sequence). This CDR3 is built from 16 residues. Here the CDR3 reads CASSIWFGVREETQYF. The CDR3 coding sequence is TGTGCCAGTAGTATTTGGTTCGGGGTGAGGGAAGAGACCCAGTACTTC.

The V and J genes are TRBV27 and TRBJ2-3; 12 positions match TRBD2. CDR1 and CDR2 from the germline V gene are MNHEY and SMNVEV (reference sequence). Trimming cost V 5 bases and J 6 bases; bases outside gene matches: 12. CDR3 length: 17 residues. CDR3 sequence: CASSPQIGLAGPDTQYF. The CDR3 region has the DNA TGTGCCAGCAGTCCCCAAATCGGACTAGCGGGGCCGGATACGCAGTATTTT.

The CDR3 here is CASSLQREDEQFF. CDR3 coding DNA: TGTGCCAGCTCACTCCAGCGGGAGGATGAGCAGTTCTTC. The chain recombines TRBV18 with TRBJ2-1; the match to TRBD2 covers 9 bases. The V and J ends lost 4 bases and 8 bases, in that order; junction bases with no gene match: 3. CDR1 and CDR2 from the germline V gene are KGHSH and LQKENI. The CDR3 has 13 amino acids.

The chain links TRBV19 to TRBJ2-6; the match to TRBD1 covers 7 bases. Germline V lookup: CDR1 LNHDA, CDR2 SQIVND (reference sequence). The J segment lost 0 bases and the V segment lost 7 bases, leaving 3 bases of the junction unmatched. The CDR3 spans 15 residues. The CDR3 nucleotides read TGTGCCAGTACGGACAGGAGCTCTGGGGCCAACGTCCTGACTTTC. Its translation is CASTDRSSGANVLTF.